Shown below are 14 T cell receptor beta chains from a single sample sequenced in a study of metastatic and nonmetastatic thyroid tumors. Via MiXCR, TCRdb re-called the PCR reads. The table lists 15,000 to 18,000 clones, more than 20% of them singletons. Patients had received no treatment of any kind before thyroid surgery. The sample was tumor tissue. The receptors stem from a female donor with papillary thyroid cancer or a benign thyroid nodule (not recorded which). Some clones in this sample may be carry-over from other donors' samples.

This chain links TRBV10-1 with TRBJ2-1; no clear D gene. Trimming removed 0 bases from V and 14 bases from J, with 14 bases in between. This CDR3 region has 13 residues. In germline, CDR1 is WNHNN, CDR2 SYGVQD (reference sequence). CDR3 coding DNA: TGCGCCAGCAGTGAGTCGGGGAACAATGAAAAGTTCTTC. This gives the protein CASSESGNNEKFF.

This clone was counted at least ten times. The chain links TRBV7-6 to TRBJ2-7; no clear D gene. The CDR3 has 13 amino acids. V lost 1 base to trimming and J lost 3 bases, with 7 bases between them. CDR1 is SGHVS and CDR2 is FNYEAQ in the germline V gene. This chain's CDR3 is CASSLDQNYEQYF. The DNA for the CDR3 is TGTGCCAGCAGCTTAGACCAGAACTACGAGCAGTACTTC.

By frequency in the sample, this clone is medium-sized. V and J are TRBV7-9 and TRBJ2-1, with TRBD2 matching over 9 bases. The CDR3 is 15 amino acids. CDR1 is SEHNR and CDR2 is FQNEAQ in the germline V gene (reference sequence). Trimming took 5 bases from V and 7 from J; bases not matched to a gene: 9. The DNA of the CDR3 is TGTGCCAGCAGCCATAGCGGGAGTACGGGGAATGAGCAGTTCTTC. Its translation is CASSHSGSTGNEQFF.

This clone is medium-sized in the sample. The V call is TRBV27, the J call TRBJ1-2; possible D gene TRBD1, 5 bases. This CDR3 region has 15 residues. Trimming left V 6 bases short and J 2 bases short, with 16 bases between. Germline CDR1 reads MNHEY; CDR2 reads SMNVEV (reference sequence). CDR3 region: CASRLSKGPNYGYTF. The CDR3 bases are TGTGCCAGCAGGCTCTCAAAGGGACCGAACTATGGCTACACCTTC.

This clone was recorded many times. The chain employs TRBV27 and TRBJ1-1, with D possibly matching TRBD1 (5 bases). With 3 bases removed from V and 4 bases from J, the gap between germline ends came to 12 bases. The length of the CDR3 is 14 residues. The germline gives CDR1 MNHEY, CDR2 SMNVEV (reference sequence). The CDR3 protein is CASSFGGIGTEAFF. The CDR3 DNA reads as TGTGCCAGCAGTTTCGGGGGGATAGGCACTGAAGCTTTCTTT.

This clone was counted ten times or more. This chain connects TRBV18 to TRBJ2-7; 16 nucleotides match TRBD2. Trimming at V came to 6 bases and at J to 8 bases, leaving 7 bases not matched to a gene. The CDR3 totals 15 residues. CDR1 is KGHSH, CDR2 LQKENI, per germline. The CDR3 coding sequence is TGTGCCAGCTCCCCTGGGACTAGCGGGAGGGCCAAGCAGTACTTC. Amino acids: CASSPGTSGRAKQYF.

The chain couples TRBV20-1 to TRBJ2-1, with D perhaps assigned TRBD1 or TRBD2 (5 bases each). Looked up from germline, CDR1 is DFQATT and CDR2 is SNEGSKA (reference sequence). V dropped 8 bases and J dropped 7 bases, with 21 bases sitting between them. This CDR3 has 14 residues. As DNA, the CDR3 is TGCAGTCCGTTGGGCGAGGGGTGGGGGAATGAGCAGTTCTTC. Amino acids: CSPLGEGWGNEQFF.

This chain connects TRBV5-1 to TRBJ2-7; TRBD2 aligns across 7 bases. V was pared by 5 bases and J by 2 bases, with 13 bases of the junction left unmatched. Germline assignment: CDR1 SGHRS and CDR2 YFSETQ. The CDR3 is made up of 16 amino acids. The CDR3 DNA is TGCGCCAGCAGTCTAATTGGGGGGGTTCCCGCCTACGAGCAGTACTTC. Protein product: CASSLIGGVPAYEQYF.

This clone was found a few times. The V call is TRBV6-1, the J call TRBJ1-6; no firm D call. V was cut by 0 bases and J by 0 bases, with 9 bases left in between. CDR1 MNHNS and CDR2 SASEGT come from the germline V gene. The CDR3 has 17 amino acids. Here the CDR3 reads CASSEALRSSYNSPLHF. Written as DNA, the CDR3 is TGTGCCAGCAGTGAAGCCCTAAGGAGCTCCTATAATTCACCCCTCCACTTT.

This clone is medium-sized. Compared with germline, one end of the junction differs, possibly owing to a read error. J is TRBJ2-7 and V is TRBV18; D not resolved. CDR1 and CDR2 from the germline V gene are KGHSH and LQKENI. The CDR3 covers 12 residues. CDR3 protein: CASSSPYHEQYF. The CDR3 DNA is TGTGCCAGCTCATCACCTTACCACGAGCAGTACTTC.

Only a few counts were recorded for this clone. Given a much more abundant clone one base away, this may be a read error. Additional DNA sequences in this sample encode the identical CDR3. V and J are TRBV11-2 and TRBJ2-5; 10 bases are a match to TRBD2. Trimming cost V 5 bases and J 5 bases; bases outside gene matches: 17. The germline V gene encodes CDR1 SGHAT and CDR2 FQNNGV. The CDR3 has 18 residues. CDR3 in amino acids: CASSPQGASGSYGETQYF. The CDR3 DNA reads TGTGCCAGCAGCCCCCAAGGCGCTAGCGGGAGTTACGGGGAGACCCAGTACTTC.

This clone was recorded a few times. This chain joins TRBV6-2 or TRBV6-3 and TRBJ2-1, with 7 nucleotides matching TRBD2. The CDR3 has 15 amino acids. Germline V CDR1 and CDR2: MNHEY, SVGEGT. Germline trimming cut 6 bases from V and 8 bases from J; bases unmatched to any gene: 13. The CDR3 DNA follows: TGTGCCAGCAGCCCCGGACGGCGGGAGACTGATGAGCAGTTCTTC. Protein: CASSPGRRETDEQFF.

The chain has TRBV7-2 and TRBJ2-1; no clear D. CDR1 is SGHTA, CDR2 FQGNSA, per germline. CDR3 length: 13 amino acids. Between the trimmed V and J ends, which lost 0 bases and 6 bases, there was a span of 6 bases. The CDR3 reads CASSLAARNEQFF. CDR3 sequence (DNA): TGTGCCAGCAGCTTAGCTGCCCGCAATGAGCAGTTCTTC.

The chain is built from TRBV7-2 and TRBJ1-1; D is unclear. Deletions cut 5 bases from V and 0 bases from J, with 7 bases between. Looked up from germline, CDR1 is SGHTA and CDR2 is FQGNSA. The CDR3 is made up of 13 amino acids. CDR3 sequence reads: CASSPYLNTEAFF. The CDR3 bases are TGTGCCAGCAGCCCCTACTTGAACACTGAAGCTTTCTTT.